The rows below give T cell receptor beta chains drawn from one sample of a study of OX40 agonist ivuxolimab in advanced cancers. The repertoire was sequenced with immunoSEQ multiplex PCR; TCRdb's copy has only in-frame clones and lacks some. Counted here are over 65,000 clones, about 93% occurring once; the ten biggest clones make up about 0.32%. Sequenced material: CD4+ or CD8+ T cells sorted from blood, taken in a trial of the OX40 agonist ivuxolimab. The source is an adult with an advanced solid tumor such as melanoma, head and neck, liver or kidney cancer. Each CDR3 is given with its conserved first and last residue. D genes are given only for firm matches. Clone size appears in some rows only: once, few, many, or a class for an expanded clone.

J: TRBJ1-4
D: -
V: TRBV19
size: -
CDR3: CASSMGSREKLFF
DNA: TGTGCCAGTAGTATGGGGAGTAGAGAAAAACTGTTTTTT

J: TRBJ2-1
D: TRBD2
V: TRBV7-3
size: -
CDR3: CASSPGGSGGYNEQFF
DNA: TGTGCCAGCAGCCCCGGGGGGAGCGGGGGATACAATGAGCAGTTCTTC

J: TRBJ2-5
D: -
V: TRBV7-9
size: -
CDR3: CASSPDGGQIRETQYF
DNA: TGTGCCAGCAGCCCGGATGGGGGCCAAATCCGAGAGACCCAGTACTTC

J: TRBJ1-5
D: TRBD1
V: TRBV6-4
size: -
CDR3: CASSSTGADSNQPQHF
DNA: TGTGCCAGCAGTTCAACAGGGGCGGATAGCAATCAGCCCCAGCATTTT

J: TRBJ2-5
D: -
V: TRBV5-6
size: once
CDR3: CASSLAYGSNSYQETQYF
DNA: TGTGCCAGCAGCTTGGCCTACGGATCGAATTCGTACCAAGAGACCCAGTACTTC

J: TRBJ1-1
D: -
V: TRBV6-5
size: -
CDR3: CASSFRDTLTLTEAFF
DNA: TGTGCCAGCAGTTTCCGGGACACCCTTACCCTCACTGAAGCTTTCTTT

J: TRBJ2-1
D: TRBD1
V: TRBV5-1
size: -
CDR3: CASSLPGGPYNEQFF
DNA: TGCGCCAGCAGCTTACCAGGGGGCCCGTACAATGAGCAGTTCTTC

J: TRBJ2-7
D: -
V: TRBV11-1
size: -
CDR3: CASSSDYEQYF
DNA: TGTGCCAGCAGCTCCGACTACGAGCAGTACTTC

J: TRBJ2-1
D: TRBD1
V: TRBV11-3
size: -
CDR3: CASSLGGQIYNEQFF
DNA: TGTGCCAGCAGCTTAGGGGGACAGATCTACAATGAGCAGTTCTTC

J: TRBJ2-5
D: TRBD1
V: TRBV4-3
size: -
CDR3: CASSQDSTGGSETQYF
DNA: TGCGCCAGCAGCCAAGATAGTACAGGGGGAAGTGAGACCCAGTACTTC

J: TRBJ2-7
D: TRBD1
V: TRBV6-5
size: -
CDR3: CASRIQGRSSYEQYF
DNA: TGTGCCAGCAGGATACAGGGGCGTAGCTCCTACGAGCAGTACTTC

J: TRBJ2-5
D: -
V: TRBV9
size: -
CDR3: CASSVAVSQETQYF
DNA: TGTGCCAGCAGCGTAGCGGTCTCTCAAGAGACCCAGTACTTC

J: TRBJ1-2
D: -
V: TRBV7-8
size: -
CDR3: CASSPWGVNYGYTF
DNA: TGTGCCAGCAGCCCCTGGGGGGTCAACTATGGCTACACCTTC

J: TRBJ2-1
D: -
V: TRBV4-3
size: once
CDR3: CASSQGGARLGNEQFF
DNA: TGCGCCAGCAGCCAAGGGGGGGCTCGGTTAGGCAATGAGCAGTTCTTC

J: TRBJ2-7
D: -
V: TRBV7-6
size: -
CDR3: CASSSGSSGEQYF
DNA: TGTGCCAGCAGCTCGGGATCCTCGGGGGAGCAGTACTTC

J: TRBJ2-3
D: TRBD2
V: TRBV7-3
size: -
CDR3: CASSFSGGYGTQYF
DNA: TGTGCCAGCAGCTTTAGCGGGGGGTACGGTACGCAGTATTTT

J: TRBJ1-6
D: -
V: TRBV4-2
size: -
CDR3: CASSQTTNNSPLHF
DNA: TGTGCCAGCAGCCAAACGACGAATAATTCACCCCTCCACTTT

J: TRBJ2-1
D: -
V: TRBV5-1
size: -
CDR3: CASSLAGASYNEQFF
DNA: TGCGCCAGCAGCTTGGCGGGGGCCTCCTACAATGAGCAGTTCTTC

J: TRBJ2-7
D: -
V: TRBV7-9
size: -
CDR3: CASSSNRVSLGEQYF
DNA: TGTGCCAGCAGCTCTAACAGGGTTAGTCTCGGCGAGCAGTACTTC

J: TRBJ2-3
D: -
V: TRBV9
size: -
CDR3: CASSVSPSTDTQYF
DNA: TGTGCCAGCAGCGTTAGCCCTTCCACAGATACGCAGTATTTT

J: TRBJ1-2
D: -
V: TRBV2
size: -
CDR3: CASSRTVDYGYTF
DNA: TGTGCCAGCAGTCGGACCGTTGACTATGGCTACACCTTC

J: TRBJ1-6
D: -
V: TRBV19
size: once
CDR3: CASRTTELYNSPLHF
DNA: TGTGCCAGTAGAACTACGGAACTTTATAATTCACCCCTCCACTTT

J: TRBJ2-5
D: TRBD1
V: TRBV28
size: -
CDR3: CASISPGRGQGTQYF
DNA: TGTGCCAGCATCTCTCCGGGCAGGGGGCAAGGGACCCAGTACTTC

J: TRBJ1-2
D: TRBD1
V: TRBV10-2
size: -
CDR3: CASRGTQGPSDGYTF
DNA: TGCGCCAGCCGAGGCACACAGGGGCCATCAGATGGCTACACCTTC

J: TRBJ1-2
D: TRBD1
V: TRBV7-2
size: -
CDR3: CASSLTGAFGYTF
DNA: TGTGCCAGCAGCTTGACAGGGGCCTTTGGCTACACCTTC

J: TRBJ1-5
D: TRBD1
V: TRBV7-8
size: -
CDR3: CASSLGVQPDRGNQPQHF
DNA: TGTGCCAGCAGCTTAGGAGTCCAGCCGGACAGGGGCAATCAGCCCCAGCATTTT

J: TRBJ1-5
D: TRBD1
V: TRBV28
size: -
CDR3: CASSGDRGREPQHF
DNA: TGTGCCAGCAGTGGGGACAGGGGGAGGGAGCCCCAGCATTTT

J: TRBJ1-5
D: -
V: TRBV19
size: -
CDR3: CASNLWETGNQPQHF
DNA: TGTGCCAGTAACCTGTGGGAAACAGGGAATCAGCCCCAGCATTTT

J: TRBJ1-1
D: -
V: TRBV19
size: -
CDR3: CASTSLGGDTEAFF
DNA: TGTGCCAGTACTTCACTCGGCGGGGACACTGAAGCTTTCTTT

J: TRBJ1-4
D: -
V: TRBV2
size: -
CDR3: CASSRWGVAEKLFF
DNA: TGTGCCAGCAGCCGGTGGGGGGTAGCGGAAAAACTGTTTTTT

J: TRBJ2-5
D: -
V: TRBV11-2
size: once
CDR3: CASSRRLEETQYF
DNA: TGTGCCAGCAGCCGACGACTAGAAGAGACCCAGTACTTC

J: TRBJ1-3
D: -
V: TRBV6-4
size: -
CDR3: CASSEDNSGNTIYF
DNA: TGTGCCAGCAGTGAAGACAACTCTGGAAACACCATATATTTT

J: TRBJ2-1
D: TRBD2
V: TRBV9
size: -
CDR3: CASSPGLAGDEQFF
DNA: TGTGCCAGCAGCCCTGGACTAGCGGGAGATGAGCAGTTCTTC

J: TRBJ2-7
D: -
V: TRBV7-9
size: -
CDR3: CASSLEGQRYEQYF
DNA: TGTGCCAGCAGCTTAGAAGGGCAACGCTACGAGCAGTACTTC

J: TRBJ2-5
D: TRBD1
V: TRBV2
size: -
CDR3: CASSESGTGGYETQYF
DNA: TGTGCCAGCAGTGAATCGGGGACAGGAGGATACGAGACCCAGTACTTC

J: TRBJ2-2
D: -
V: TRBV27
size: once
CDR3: CASRPGGRELFF
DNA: TGTGCCAGCAGGCCCGGAGGCCGAGAGCTGTTTTTT

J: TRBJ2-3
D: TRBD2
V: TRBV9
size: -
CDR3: CASSVDNSGRTDTQYF
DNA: TGTGCCAGCAGCGTAGATAATAGCGGGAGAACAGATACGCAGTATTTT

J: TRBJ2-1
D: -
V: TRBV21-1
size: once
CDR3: CASSKAGETSGGDYNEQFF
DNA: TGTGCCAGCAGCAAAGCTGGGGAAACTAGCGGGGGGGACTACAATGAGCAGTTCTTC

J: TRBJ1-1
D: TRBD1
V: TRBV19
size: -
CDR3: CASSLPGQGPTEAFF
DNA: TGTGCCAGTAGTCTACCGGGACAGGGGCCCACTGAAGCTTTCTTT

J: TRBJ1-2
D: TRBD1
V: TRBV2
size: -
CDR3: CASSFTGTVAYGYTF
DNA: TGTGCCAGCAGTTTTACTGGGACAGTGGCCTATGGCTACACCTTC

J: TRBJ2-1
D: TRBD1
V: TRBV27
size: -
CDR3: CASSLYLSTGPSSYNEQFF
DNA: TGTGCCAGCAGTTTATATCTATCGACAGGGCCTAGCTCCTACAATGAGCAGTTCTTC

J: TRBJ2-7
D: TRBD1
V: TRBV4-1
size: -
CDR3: CASSQGQGAPYEQYF
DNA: TGCGCCAGCAGCCAGGGACAGGGGGCACCCTACGAGCAGTACTTC

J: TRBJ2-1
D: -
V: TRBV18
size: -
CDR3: CASSPGLPSYNEQFF
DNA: TGTGCCAGCTCACCAGGGCTGCCGTCCTACAATGAGCAGTTCTTC

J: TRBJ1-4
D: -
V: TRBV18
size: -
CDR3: CASSPLLLSEKLFF
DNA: TGTGCCAGCTCACCACTACTCCTCAGTGAAAAACTGTTTTTT

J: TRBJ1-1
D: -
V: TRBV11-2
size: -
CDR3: CASSLAAGYTEAFF
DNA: TGTGCCAGCAGCTTAGCGGCAGGGTACACTGAAGCTTTCTTT

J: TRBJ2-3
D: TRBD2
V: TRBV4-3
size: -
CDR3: CASSQGEGRSDTQYF
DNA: TGCGCCAGCAGCCAAGGGGAGGGCCGGTCAGATACGCAGTATTTT

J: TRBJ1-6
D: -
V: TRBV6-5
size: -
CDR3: CAGRDSPLHF
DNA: TGTGCCGGGCGGGATTCACCCCTCCACTTT

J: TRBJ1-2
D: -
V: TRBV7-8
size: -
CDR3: CASSPRGELYGYTF
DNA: TGTGCCAGCAGCCCACGGGGGGAGCTCTATGGCTACACCTTC

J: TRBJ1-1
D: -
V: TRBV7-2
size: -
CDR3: CASSLAGFRAEAFF
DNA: TGTGCCAGCAGCTTGGCTGGATTTAGGGCTGAAGCTTTCTTT

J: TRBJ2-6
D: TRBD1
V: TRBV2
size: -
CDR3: CASSKGGAGANVLTF
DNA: TGTGCCAGCAGCAAAGGGGGCGCTGGGGCCAACGTCCTGACTTTC

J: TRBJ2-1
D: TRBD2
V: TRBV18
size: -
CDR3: CASSPGTSGSRLDEQFF
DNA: TGTGCCAGCTCACCCGGGACTAGCGGGAGTAGGCTAGATGAGCAGTTCTTC

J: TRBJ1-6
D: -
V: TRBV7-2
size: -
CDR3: CASSLDPPGRDSPLHF
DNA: TGTGCCAGCAGCTTAGACCCACCAGGGCGTGATTCACCCCTCCACTTT

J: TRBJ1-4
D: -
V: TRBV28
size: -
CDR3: CASSWGVMGTNEKLFF
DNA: TGTGCCAGCAGTTGGGGGGTTATGGGGACTAATGAAAAACTGTTTTTT